This passage covers 22 T cell receptor beta chains from one sample sequenced in a study of T cells in localized non-small cell lung cancer. Here immunoSEQ multiplex PCR was the method, and the copy in TCRdb shows in-frame clones only, minus some. The data hold tens of thousands of clones, with around 83% observed a single time. Here the sequenced sample was PBMCs, taken before any cancer treatment. The receptors were gathered from a man between 40 and 69 years old with stage II lung adenocarcinoma.

This clone was observed a single time. This chain uses TRBV7-6 with TRBJ2-1; tentative D call: TRBD2 (7 bases). Trimming left V 2 bases short and J 0 bases short, with 17 bases between. CDR3 length: 18 residues. CDR1 SGHVS and CDR2 FNYEAQ come from the germline V gene. For the CDR3, the DNA is TGTGCCAGCAGCTTAAGCGAAGGGGGGGCGAGCTCCTACAATGAGCAGTTCTTC. It specifies CASSLSEGGASSYNEQFF. Drawing the rest from reference TRBV7-6 and TRBJ2-1, the complete variable domain is GAGVSQSPRYKVTKRGQDVALRCDPISGHVSLYWYRQALGQGPEFLTYFNYEAQQDKSGLPNDRFSAERPEGSISTLTIQRTEQRDSAMYRCASSLSEGGASSYNEQFFGPGTRLTVL.

This chain uses TRBV18 with TRBJ2-5; no clear D. CDR3 size: 13 residues. Trimming cost V 1 base and J 2 bases, with 5 bases left between them. The germline CDR1 and CDR2 sequences are KGHSH and LQKENI. The DNA of the CDR3 is TGTGCCAGCTCACCACTGGATCAAGAGACCCAGTACTTC. The encoded protein is CASSPLDQETQYF.

This clone appeared a single time. The chain carries TRBV11-2 and TRBJ2-1; tentatively, D is TRBD2 (6 bases). Germline CDR1 reads SGHAT; CDR2 reads FQNNGV. CDR3 length: 13 amino acids. Trimming stripped 5 bases from V and 6 bases from J, with 11 bases between. The CDR3 loop is CASSLSSVNEQFF. The CDR3 nucleotides read TGTGCCAGCAGCCTCTCTAGCGTCAATGAGCAGTTCTTC.

The rearrangement uses TRBV27 and TRBJ2-7; a possible D gene is TRBD2 (5 bases). The CDR3 contains 14 residues. Trimming removed 1 base at V and 5 bases at J, with 12 bases between. In germline, CDR1 is MNHEY, CDR2 SMNVEV (reference sequence). Here the CDR3 DNA reads TGTGCCAGCAGTTTATACCCCCCCGGGGACGAGCAGTACTTC. Protein sequence: CASSLYPPGDEQYF.

This clone has just a few counts. V is TRBV2 and J is TRBJ2-6; D ambiguous. The V and J ends lost 8 bases and 0 bases respectively, with 8 bases between them. Germline V gene data show CDR1 as SNHLY and CDR2 as FYNNEI. This CDR3 is built from 14 residues. CDR3 protein: CASVSISGANVLTF. CDR3 DNA sequence: TGTGCCAGCGTTAGTATCTCTGGGGCCAACGTCCTGACTTTC.

This clone was found once. The chain has TRBV18 and TRBJ1-1; maybe TRBD1 (6 bases). This CDR3 is built from 14 residues. Trimming shortened V by 4 bases and J by 1 base, and 10 bases separated the two germline ends. The V gene's germline CDR1 is KGHSH and CDR2 LQKENI. CDR3 sequence: CASSQGGQNTEAFF. In DNA form, the CDR3 reads TGTGCCAGCTCACAAGGGGGACAGAACACTGAAGCTTTCTTT.

V usage is TRBV28 and J usage is TRBJ2-4; D ambiguous. The germline V and J ends were trimmed by 9 bases and 8 bases, with 23 bases remaining between them. CDR1 and CDR2 (germline): MDHEN, SYDVKM. This CDR3 comprises 15 residues. CDR3 in amino acids: CASISGVGFGDIQYF. CDR3 bases: TGTGCCAGTATCAGTGGGGTAGGGTTCGGAGACATTCAGTACTTC.

CDR3 coding DNA: TGTGCCAGCAGTGAACCCGGGACAGGGGGTCCCTACGAGCAGTACGTC. Its protein product is CASSEPGTGGPYEQYV. V is TRBV6-1 and J is TRBJ2-7; TRBD1 matches at 11 bases. V lost 2 bases and J lost 2; bases outside the gene matches: 5. The germline V gene has CDR1 MNHNS and CDR2 SASEGT. This CDR3 is 16 amino acids long.

The J gene is TRBJ2-2, the V gene TRBV11-3; 7 bases line up with TRBD1. Germline values: CDR1 SGHNT, CDR2 YENEEA. The CDR3 is made up of 15 amino acids. V trimming: 5 bases; J trimming: 4 bases; junction bases outside the gene matches: 7. CDR3 in amino acids: CASSAPGQSTGELFF. Here the CDR3 DNA reads TGTGCCAGCAGCGCCCCGGGACAGAGCACCGGGGAGCTGTTTTTT. Supplemented by reference TRBV11-3 and TRBJ2-2, the full variable domain reads EAGVVQSPRYKIIEKKQPVAFWCNPISGHNTLYWYLQNLGQGPELLIRYENEEAVDDSQLPKDRFSAERLKGVDSTLKIQPAELGDSAVYLCASSAPGQSTGELFFGEGSRLTVL.

The chain combines TRBV6-1 with TRBJ1-1; no reliable D call. Germline V gene lookup returns CDR1 MNHNS and CDR2 SASEGT. This CDR3 spans 13 amino acids. V was cut by 4 bases and J by 1 base, with 7 bases left in between. CDR3 bases: TGTGCCAGCAGTGCCAGACAGAACACTGAAGCTTTCTTT. Translated, it gives CASSARQNTEAFF.

V is TRBV2 and J is TRBJ2-1, with 10 bases that match TRBD2. The CDR3 extends over 16 amino acids. CDR1 is SNHLY, CDR2 FYNNEI, per germline. J was trimmed by 4 bases and V by 2 bases; bases with no gene match: 5. In DNA, the CDR3 is TGTGCCAGCAGTGAACTGACTAGCGGGCCTTACAATGAGCAGTTCTTC. Translated: CASSELTSGPYNEQFF.

This rearrangement joins TRBV19 to TRBJ1-1, with D unclear. This CDR3 is 12 amino acids long. Germline CDR1 reads LNHDA; CDR2 reads SQIVND (reference sequence). The V end lost 5 bases, the J end lost 7 bases, and 11 bases lay between the germline ends. The CDR3 here is CASSPLSGEAFF. For the CDR3, the DNA is TGTGCCAGTAGTCCCCTTTCGGGTGAAGCTTTCTTT. Full variable domain (missing parts from reference TRBV19 and TRBJ1-1): DGGITQSPKYLFRKEGQNVTLSCEQNLNHDAMYWYRQDPGQGLRLIYYSQIVNDFQKGDIAEGYSVSREKKESFPLTVTSAQKNPTAFYLCASSPLSGEAFFGQGTRLTVV.

This chain links TRBV18 with TRBJ2-5, with D possibly being TRBD1 (5 bases). The CDR3 length is 15 residues. The V and J ends lost 0 bases and 9 bases respectively, with 17 bases between them. Germline V gene sequence: CDR1 KGHSH, CDR2 LQKENI. The CDR3 sequence: CASSPPRQGPWAQYF. The CDR3 bases are TGTGCCAGCTCACCACCGAGGCAGGGTCCGTGGGCCCAGTACTTC.

The chain links TRBV27 to TRBJ2-5, with 8 nucleotides matching TRBD2. This CDR3 has 15 amino acids. Germline trimming cut 9 bases from V and 4 bases from J; bases unmatched to any gene: 13. Germline V CDR1 and CDR2: MNHEY, SMNVEV (reference sequence). As DNA, the CDR3 is TGTGCCAGTTCGGCTCTCGGGGGGGCAAGAGAGACCCAGTACTTC. This translates into CASSALGGARETQYF.

The chain combines TRBV19 with TRBJ2-1; D possibly corresponds to TRBD1 (5 bases). The V gene lost 2 bases and the J gene lost 6 bases, with 20 bases spanning the gap. CDR3 length: 17 amino acids. CDR1 LNHDA and CDR2 SQIVND come from the germline V gene (reference sequence). CDR3 protein: CASSIIPDMTFGNEQFF. The CDR3, as DNA: TGTGCCAGTAGTATAATCCCGGACATGACCTTTGGCAATGAGCAGTTCTTC.

V and J are TRBV7-2 and TRBJ2-5; 7 nucleotides line up with TRBD1. After removal of 5 bases from V and 1 base from J, the junction contained 10 bases not matched to a gene. From germline, CDR1 is SGHTA and CDR2 FQGNSA. CDR3 length equals 16 residues. The CDR3 DNA follows: TGTGCCAGCAGCCCCCGGCCCCCAGGGGGCCAAGAGACCCAGTACTTC. This encodes CASSPRPPGGQETQYF.

This chain connects TRBV19 to TRBJ1-5; TRBD1 is a possible D gene (5 bases). The V end lost 3 bases, the J end lost 2 bases, and 17 bases lay between the germline ends. This CDR3 is built from 17 residues. The germline V gene has CDR1 LNHDA and CDR2 SQIVND (reference sequence). DNA for the CDR3: TGTGCCAGTAGTATCAGTATGTCCGACAGACGCAATCAGCCCCAGCATTTT. Encoded protein: CASSISMSDRRNQPQHF.

This chain uses TRBV30 with TRBJ2-2; possible D gene TRBD2, 6 bases. CDR1 and CDR2 from the germline V gene are GTSNPN and SVGIG (reference sequence). The CDR3 has 15 residues. The germline V and J ends were trimmed by 4 bases and 1 base, with 13 bases remaining between them. The CDR3 DNA reads TGTGCCTGGAATCGGGGGAGCGGGAACACCGGGGAGCTGTTTTTT. This sequence encodes CAWNRGSGNTGELFF.

The chain combines TRBV11-2 with TRBJ1-1; no clear D gene. Germline V gene lookup returns CDR1 SGHAT and CDR2 FQNNGV. V shed 4 bases and J shed 1 base, with 7 bases lying between them. The CDR3 covers 13 residues. CDR3 sequence reads: CASSYEGNTEAFF. CDR3 in DNA: TGTGCCAGCAGCTACGAGGGGAACACTGAAGCTTTCTTT. Using reference TRBV11-2 and TRBJ1-1 for the parts outside the CDR3, the full variable domain is EAGVAQSPRYKIIEKRQSVAFWCNPISGHATLYWYQQILGQGPKLLIQFQNNGVVDDSQLPKDRFSAERLKGVDSTLKIQPAKLEDSAVYLCASSYEGNTEAFFGQGTRLTVV.

The V and J genes are TRBV6-5 and TRBJ2-4; 7 positions match TRBD1. The CDR3 extends over 16 amino acids. Germline V lookup: CDR1 MNHEY, CDR2 SVGAGI. V was pared by 0 bases and J by 4 bases, with 6 bases of the junction left unmatched. The CDR3 spells CASSYSFGQVKNIQYF. The CDR3 DNA follows: TGTGCCAGCAGTTACTCTTTCGGACAGGTTAAAAACATTCAGTACTTC.

The rearrangement uses TRBV7-3 and TRBJ2-3, with 7 bases lining up with TRBD1. This CDR3 comprises 13 residues. Germline trimming cut 5 bases from V and 7 bases from J; bases unmatched to any gene: 6. Germline lookup yields CDR1 SGHTA and CDR2 FQGTGA. The CDR3 sequence is CASSEGGAHTQYF. CDR3 DNA: TGTGCCAGCAGCGAAGGGGGCGCCCATACGCAGTATTTT.

V and J are TRBV11-3 and TRBJ2-1; tentative D call: TRBD1 (6 bases). CDR1 and CDR2 (germline): SGHNT, YENEEA. V was pared by 4 bases and J by 6 bases, with 10 bases between. This CDR3 has 13 amino acids. CDR3 protein: CASSSRTVNEQFF. The CDR3 bases are TGTGCCAGCAGCTCCCGGACAGTCAATGAGCAGTTCTTC.